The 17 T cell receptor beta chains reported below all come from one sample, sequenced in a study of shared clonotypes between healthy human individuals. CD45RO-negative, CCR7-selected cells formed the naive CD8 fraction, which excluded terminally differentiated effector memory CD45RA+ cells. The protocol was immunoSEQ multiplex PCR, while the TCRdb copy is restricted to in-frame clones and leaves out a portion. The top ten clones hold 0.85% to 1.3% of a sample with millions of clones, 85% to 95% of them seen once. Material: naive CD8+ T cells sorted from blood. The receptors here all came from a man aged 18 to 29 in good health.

The CDR3: CASSHSDKNTEAFF. The CDR3 nucleotides are TGCGCCAGCAGTCATTCAGACAAGAACACTGAAGCTTTCTTT. This rearrangement joins TRBV4-1 to TRBJ1-1; D gene ambiguous. Between the trimmed V and J ends, which lost 6 bases and 1 base, there was a span of 12 bases. Looked up from germline, CDR1 is MGHRA and CDR2 is YSYEKL. The CDR3 covers 14 residues.

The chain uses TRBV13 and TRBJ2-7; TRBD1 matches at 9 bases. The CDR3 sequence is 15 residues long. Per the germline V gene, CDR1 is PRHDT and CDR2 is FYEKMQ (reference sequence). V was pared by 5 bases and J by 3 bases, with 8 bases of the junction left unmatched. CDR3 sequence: CASSPTGTGIYEQYF. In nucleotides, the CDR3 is TGTGCCAGCAGCCCAACCGGGACAGGGATCTACGAGCAGTACTTC. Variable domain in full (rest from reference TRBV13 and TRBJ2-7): AAGVIQSPRHLIKEKRETATLKCYPIPRHDTVYWYQQGPGQDPQFLISFYEKMQSDKGSIPDRFSAQQFSDYHSELNMSSLELGDSALYFCASSPTGTGIYEQYFGPGTRLTVT.

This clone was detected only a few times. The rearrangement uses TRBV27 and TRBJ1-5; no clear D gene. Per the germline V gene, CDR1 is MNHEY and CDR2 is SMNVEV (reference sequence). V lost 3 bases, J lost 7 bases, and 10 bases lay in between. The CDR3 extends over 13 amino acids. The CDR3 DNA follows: TGTGCCAGCAGTTTTGGATCGGGACAGCCCCAGCATTTT. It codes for CASSFGSGQPQHF.

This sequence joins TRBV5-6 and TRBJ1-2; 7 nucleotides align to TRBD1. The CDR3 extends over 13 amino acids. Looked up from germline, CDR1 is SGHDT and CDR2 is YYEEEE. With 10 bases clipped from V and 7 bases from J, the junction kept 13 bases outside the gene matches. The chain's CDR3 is CAGRQGVAGGYTF. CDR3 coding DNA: TGTGCCGGTAGGCAGGGGGTAGCTGGTGGCTACACCTTC.

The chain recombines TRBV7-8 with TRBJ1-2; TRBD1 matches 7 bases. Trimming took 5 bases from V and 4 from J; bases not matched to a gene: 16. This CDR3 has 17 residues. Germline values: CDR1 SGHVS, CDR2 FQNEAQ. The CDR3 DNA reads TGTGCCAGCAGCGTAAGAGGGGACAGCCGCGGGGTCTATGGCTACACCTTC. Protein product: CASSVRGDSRGVYGYTF.

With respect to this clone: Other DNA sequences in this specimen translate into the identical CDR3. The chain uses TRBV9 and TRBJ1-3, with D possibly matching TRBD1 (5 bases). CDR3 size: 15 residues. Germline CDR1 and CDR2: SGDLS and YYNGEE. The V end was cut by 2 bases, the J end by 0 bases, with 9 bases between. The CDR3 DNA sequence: TGTGCCAGCAGCGTTGGTGGGGCCTCTGGAAACACCATATATTTT. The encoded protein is CASSVGGASGNTIYF.

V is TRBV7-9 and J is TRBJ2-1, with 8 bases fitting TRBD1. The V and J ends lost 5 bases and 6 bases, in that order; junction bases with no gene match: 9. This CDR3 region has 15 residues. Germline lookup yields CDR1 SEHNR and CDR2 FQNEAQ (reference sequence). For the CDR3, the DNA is TGTGCCAGCAGCCCGCGACAGGGGATACGCAATGAGCAGTTCTTC. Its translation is CASSPRQGIRNEQFF.

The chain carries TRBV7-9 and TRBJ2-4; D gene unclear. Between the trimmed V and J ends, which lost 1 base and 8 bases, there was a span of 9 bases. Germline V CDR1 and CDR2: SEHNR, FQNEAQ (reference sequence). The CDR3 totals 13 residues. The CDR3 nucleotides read TGTGCCAGCAGCTTAGAGAACCAAGACATTCAGTACTTC. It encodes CASSLENQDIQYF.

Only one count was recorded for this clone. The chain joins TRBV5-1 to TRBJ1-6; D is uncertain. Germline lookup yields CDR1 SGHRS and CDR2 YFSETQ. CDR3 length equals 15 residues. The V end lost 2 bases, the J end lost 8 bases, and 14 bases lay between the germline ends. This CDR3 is CASSLQPDGYSPLHF. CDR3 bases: TGCGCCAGCAGCTTACAGCCGGACGGGTATTCACCCCTCCACTTT.

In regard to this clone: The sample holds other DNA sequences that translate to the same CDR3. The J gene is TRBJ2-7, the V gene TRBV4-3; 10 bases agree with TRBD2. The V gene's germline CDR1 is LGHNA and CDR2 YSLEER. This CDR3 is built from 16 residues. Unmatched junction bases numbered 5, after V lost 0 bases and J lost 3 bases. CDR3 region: CASSQERTSGYYEQYF. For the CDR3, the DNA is TGCGCCAGCAGCCAAGAAAGGACTAGCGGATACTACGAGCAGTACTTC.

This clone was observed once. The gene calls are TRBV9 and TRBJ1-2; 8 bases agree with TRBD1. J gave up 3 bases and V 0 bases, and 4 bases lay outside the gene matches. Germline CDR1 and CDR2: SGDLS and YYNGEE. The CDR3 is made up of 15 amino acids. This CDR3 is CASSVDPGGDYGYTF. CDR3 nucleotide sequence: TGTGCCAGCAGCGTAGATCCAGGGGGCGACTATGGCTACACCTTC.

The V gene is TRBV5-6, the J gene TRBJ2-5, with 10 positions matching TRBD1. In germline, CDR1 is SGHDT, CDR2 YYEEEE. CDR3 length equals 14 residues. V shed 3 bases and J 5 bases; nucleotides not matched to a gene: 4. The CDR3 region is CASSWDRGHETQYF. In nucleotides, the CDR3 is TGTGCCAGCAGCTGGGACAGGGGTCATGAGACCCAGTACTTC.

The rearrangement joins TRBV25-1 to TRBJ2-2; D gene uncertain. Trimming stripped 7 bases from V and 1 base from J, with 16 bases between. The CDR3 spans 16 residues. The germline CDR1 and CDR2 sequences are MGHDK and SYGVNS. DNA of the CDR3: TGTGCCAGCAACCCGCCCCCTGGGGAGAACACCGGGGAGCTGTTTTTT. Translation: CASNPPPGENTGELFF.

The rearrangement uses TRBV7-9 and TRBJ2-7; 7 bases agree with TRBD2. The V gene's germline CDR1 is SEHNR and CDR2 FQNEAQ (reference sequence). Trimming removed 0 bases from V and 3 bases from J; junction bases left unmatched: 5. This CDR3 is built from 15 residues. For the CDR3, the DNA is TGTGCCAGCAGCTTAGCGCGGCGGGAGAGCTACGAGCAGTACTTC. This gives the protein CASSLARRESYEQYF.

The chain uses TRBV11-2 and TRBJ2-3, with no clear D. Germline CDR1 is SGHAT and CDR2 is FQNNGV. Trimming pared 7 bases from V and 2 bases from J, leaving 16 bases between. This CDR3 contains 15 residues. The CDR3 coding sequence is TGTGCCAGCACGCCCGCCACCTTGAACACAGATACGCAGTATTTT. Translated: CASTPATLNTDTQYF.

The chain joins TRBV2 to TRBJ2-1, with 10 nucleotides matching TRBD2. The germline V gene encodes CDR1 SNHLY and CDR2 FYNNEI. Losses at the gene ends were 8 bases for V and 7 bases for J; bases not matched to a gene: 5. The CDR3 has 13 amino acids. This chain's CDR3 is CASRTSGLNEQFF. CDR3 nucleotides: TGTGCCAGCCGGACTAGCGGTCTGAATGAGCAGTTCTTC.

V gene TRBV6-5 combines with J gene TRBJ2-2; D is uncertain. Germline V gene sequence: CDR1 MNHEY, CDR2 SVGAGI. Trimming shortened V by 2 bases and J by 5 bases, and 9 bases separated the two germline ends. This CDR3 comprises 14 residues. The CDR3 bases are TGTGCCAGCAGTTACCAAGGTCGGACCGGGGAGCTGTTTTTT. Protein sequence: CASSYQGRTGELFF.